The 17 T cell receptor beta chains presented below share a single source sample, sequenced in a study of shared clonotypes between healthy human individuals (dated by TCRdb to 2018 to 2020). The library relied on the immunoSEQ multiplex PCR assay. TCRdb limited this immuneACCESS table to in-frame rearrangements with V and J called. A share of clones is missing; checked studies link under half to unresolved V genes, and the rest is unexplained. In this sample the table shows more than 2 million clones, about 95% of which occur a single time. The ten biggest clones cover roughly 1% of the sample. CD8 naive samples were obtained by positive selection for CCR7 among CD45RO-negative cells, yielding a CD45RA+CCR7+ population from which TemRA cells were excluded. Sample: naive CD8+ T cells sorted from blood. The sample's cell subset or site, from its label and the paper: CD45RA+CCR7+. The receptors come from a young man in good health.

A note on this clone: A junction end diverges from the germline sequence, so it may reflect a read error. CDR3 DNA sequence: TGTGCCAGCAGCGAAGTTACAGGGGCAGAGAACGAAAAACTGTTTTTT. It is translated as CASSEVTGAENEKLFF. The chain is built from TRBV6-1 and TRBJ1-4; 7 bases are a match to TRBD1. Germline lookup yields CDR1 MNHNS and CDR2 SASEGT. This CDR3 region has 16 residues.

The sample holds a few counts of this clone. This chain links TRBV29-1 with TRBJ2-7, with D possibly being TRBD1 or TRBD2 (5 bases each). Germline values: CDR1 SQVTM, CDR2 ANQGSEA. The CDR3 consists of 11 residues. Trimming shortened V by 6 bases and J by 5 bases, and 11 bases separated the two germline ends. In DNA, the CDR3 is TGCAGCGTCCGGTCGGGGCACGAGCAGTACTTC. This gives the protein CSVRSGHEQYF.

The CDR3 here is CASSQDASSYNEQFF. The CDR3 region has the DNA TGCGCCAGCAGCCAAGATGCTAGTTCCTACAATGAGCAGTTCTTC. This chain connects TRBV4-1 to TRBJ2-1; D remains unclear. Germline V gene lookup returns CDR1 MGHRA and CDR2 YSYEKL. The V gene lost 0 bases and the J gene lost 1 base, with 7 bases spanning the gap. This CDR3 spans 15 amino acids.

J is TRBJ2-7 and V is TRBV5-1; 7 bases align to TRBD2. This CDR3 has 16 amino acids. V lost 0 bases, J lost 2 bases, and 8 bases stayed unmatched. CDR1 is SGHRS, CDR2 YFSETQ, per germline. CDR3 sequence: CASSLGLAAETYEQYF. DNA for the CDR3: TGCGCCAGCAGCTTGGGGCTAGCGGCAGAAACCTACGAGCAGTACTTC.

This sequence joins TRBV27 and TRBJ2-7; 9 bases fit TRBD1. V shed 0 bases and J 6 bases; nucleotides not matched to a gene: 6. Per the germline V gene, CDR1 is MNHEY and CDR2 is SMNVEV (reference sequence). The CDR3 consists of 15 residues. CDR3 in amino acids: CASSLSGQGTSEQYF. The CDR3 DNA is TGTGCCAGCAGTTTATCCGGACAGGGGACGAGCGAGCAGTACTTC.

The sample holds a few counts of this clone. This rearrangement joins TRBV6-5 to TRBJ2-7; D gene uncertain. The CDR3 has 15 amino acids. Germline CDR1 and CDR2: MNHEY and SVGAGI. V was shortened by 2 bases and J by 3 bases, with 14 bases between the two germline ends. CDR3 DNA: TGTGCCAGCAGTTACGATAGGAGACCCCACTACGAGCAGTACTTC. It codes for CASSYDRRPHYEQYF.

The chain couples TRBV6-1 to TRBJ2-7; D is uncertain. The V gene's germline CDR1 is MNHNS and CDR2 SASEGT. The CDR3 sequence is 14 residues long. Trimming stripped 2 bases from V and 2 bases from J, with 10 bases between. CDR3 DNA sequence: TGTGCCAGCAGTGAACAAGGGCCTGCCTACGAGCAGTACTTC. The encoded protein is CASSEQGPAYEQYF.

About this clone itself: This sample includes further DNA sequences coding for the same CDR3. This chain connects TRBV27 to TRBJ1-2; tentative D call: TRBD1 (6 bases). Trimming took off 5 bases at V and 8 bases at J, with 12 bases between the two ends. This CDR3 is built from 12 residues. Germline lookup yields CDR1 MNHEY and CDR2 SMNVEV (reference sequence). The CDR3 here is CASSLPGEGYTF. In DNA form, the CDR3 reads TGTGCCAGCAGTCTCCCAGGGGAAGGCTACACCTTC.

Points on this clone: At one of its ends the junction is not consistent with the germline gene, which may arise from a read error. The sample has other DNA sequences that encode this CDR3 too. This sequence joins TRBV6-7 and TRBJ2-7; TRBD1 might be the D (6 bases). TRBV6-7 is noted as an ORF with a role that remains uncertain. The CDR3 is made up of 16 amino acids. The CDR3 DNA sequence: TGTGCCAGTAGTTACAGGAAGACAGGCTTTGCCTACGAGCAGTACTTC. Protein product: CASSYRKTGFAYEQYF.

The chain links TRBV15 to TRBJ2-7, with D perhaps TRBD2 (6 bases). The CDR3 loop spans 14 amino acids. The germline CDR1 and CDR2 sequences are LNHNV and YYDKDF (reference sequence). V lost 4 bases and J lost 3, with 13 bases in between. CDR3 region: CATSTGTGGYEQYF. Here the CDR3 DNA reads TGTGCCACCAGCACAGGGACCGGGGGCTACGAGCAGTACTTC.

The V gene is TRBV11-1, the J gene TRBJ2-7, with no clear D. Germline V lookup: CDR1 SGHAT, CDR2 FQDESV (reference sequence). V was shortened by 5 bases and J by 2 bases, with 13 bases between the two germline ends. The CDR3 totals 14 residues. The CDR3 is CASSQGSFTYEQYF. CDR3 nucleotides: TGTGCCAGCAGCCAAGGAAGTTTCACCTACGAGCAGTACTTC.

About this clone: Other DNA sequences within the sample encode an identical CDR3. The V gene is TRBV7-9, the J gene TRBJ1-1; D is unclear. Trimming removed 4 bases from V and 1 base from J, with 10 bases in between. This CDR3 has 14 residues. Germline V gene data show CDR1 as SEHNR and CDR2 as FQNEAQ (reference sequence). CDR3 nucleotide sequence: TGTGCCAGCAGCTCGCCCGACGGGAACACTGAAGCTTTCTTT. Its translation: CASSSPDGNTEAFF.

The J gene is TRBJ1-1, the V gene TRBV7-9, with a possible D match to TRBD1 (5 bases). This CDR3 has 13 amino acids. V was shortened by 1 base and J by 7 bases, with 10 bases between the two germline ends. Germline CDR1 and CDR2: SEHNR and FQNEAQ (reference sequence). CDR3 bases: TGTGCCAGCAGCTTAGAACAGACAGTTGAAGCTTTCTTT. This encodes CASSLEQTVEAFF.

V is TRBV9 and J is TRBJ1-1; no clear D. The CDR3 has 15 residues. Germline V gene lookup returns CDR1 SGDLS and CDR2 YYNGEE. Trimming took off 0 bases at V and 0 bases at J, with 9 bases between the two ends. In DNA, the CDR3 is TGTGCCAGCAGCGTAGAGAACATAGTGAACACTGAAGCTTTCTTT. It specifies CASSVENIVNTEAFF.

This chain joins TRBV28 and TRBJ2-5; D remains ambiguous. The CDR3 spans 12 residues. Germline CDR1 MDHEN, CDR2 SYDVKM. Trimming shortened V by 3 bases and J by 7 bases, and 9 bases separated the two germline ends. CDR3 in amino acids: CASSFSPATQYF. The CDR3 nucleotides read TGTGCCAGCAGTTTTTCCCCCGCGACCCAGTACTTC.

Turning to this clone: The sample holds other DNA sequences that translate to the same CDR3. The chain couples TRBV9 to TRBJ2-3; weak D call: TRBD2 (5 bases). Trimming left V 0 bases short and J 0 bases short, with 5 bases between. Per the germline V gene, CDR1 is SGDLS and CDR2 is YYNGEE. The CDR3 extends over 14 amino acids. CDR3 bases: TGTGCCAGCAGCGTAGCGGGAAGCACAGATACGCAGTATTTT. The encoded protein is CASSVAGSTDTQYF.

This chain links TRBV5-4 with TRBJ1-6; D might be TRBD1 (5 bases). The V gene lost 2 bases and the J gene lost 6 bases, with 9 bases spanning the gap. This CDR3 spans 14 amino acids. Germline lookup yields CDR1 SGHNT and CDR2 YYREEE (reference sequence). The CDR3 loop is CASSFSQGNSPLHF. The CDR3 DNA follows: TGTGCCAGCAGCTTCAGTCAGGGTAATTCACCCCTCCACTTT.